This T cell receptor (beta chain) was identified in a study of T cells in women clearing cervical HPV infection. Overall study context: Women with histologically confirmed HPV16-related CIN3 or worse, 2 with invasive cancer, served as cases. HLA type stays a possible confounder, typing being limited. Study-wide results and limits: A classifier using richness and V gene abundances reached an AUC of 0.83. Richness differences could reflect unmeasured T-cell content per sample.

Sequenced by immunoSEQ multiplex PCR; TCRdb stores in-frame clones only, minus some. This sample's table reports some 32,000 clones. Turning to this clone: Antigen unknown. From the germline J gene comes the end of the CDR3, since the read stops 3 residues before it.

V lost 7 bases, J lost 5 bases, and 9 bases stayed unmatched. The CDR3 totals 15 residues. Germline values: CDR1 KGHDR, CDR2 SFDVKD. Input material: blood buffy coat. The sequence was obtained from a woman aged 18 to 75 with a cervical HPV16 infection that either progressed to CIN3+ or cleared (not recorded which). The genes are TRBV24-1 and TRBJ2-3, with 9 bases aligning to TRBD1. The CDR3 is CATSEQGARGDTQYF. The part of the CDR3 DNA that was read is TGTGCCACCAGCGAACAGGGGGCGCGTGGAGATACG.